This T cell receptor beta chain was identified in a study of tumor-infiltrating lymphocytes in primary liver carcinoma. Study-wide background: Patients, male and female, were 30 to 69 years old.

This clonotype was counted a few times. The blood RNA (from unsorted whole blood) was obtained, and germline DNA was also extracted. Priming with a constant-region primer yielded TCR beta cDNA from about 450 ng total RNA. TCR beta libraries came from three nested multiplex PCR rounds using slightly modified ARM-PCR. Researchers ran the first two PCR rounds for roughly 10 cycles each with TRBV1-TRBV30 forward primers and a C-beta reverse primer. TCRdb fed the multiplex PCR reads into MiXCR, producing one record per CDR3 protein. The sample holds over 250,000 distinct CDR3 sequences, more than 55% seen once. CDR1 is SGHNT and CDR2 is YYREEE in the germline V gene (reference sequence). V was shortened by 0 bases and J by 3 bases, with 10 bases between the two germline ends. The CDR3 length is 14 residues.

The chain couples TRBV5-4 to TRBJ2-7, with TRBD1 as a possible D gene (6 bases). Sequences were obtained from peripheral blood. This sequence originates from a woman in her thirties with primary liver carcinoma and hepatitis B virus infection. CDR3 amino acids: CASSLGRGGYEQYF. The CDR3 coding sequence is TGTGCCAGCAGCTTGGGCAGGGGTGGCTACGAGCAGTACTTC.